The 5 T cell receptor beta chains below come from one sample, sequenced in a study of OX40 agonist ivuxolimab in advanced cancers. Assay used: immunoSEQ multiplex PCR; TCRdb lists only in-frame clones, some missing. The data show about 55,000 clones, with approximately 80% seen just once and approximately 6% held by the top ten. The starting material was CD4+ or CD8+ T cells sorted from blood, obtained in a trial of the OX40 agonist ivuxolimab. Receptors were obtained from an adult with an advanced solid tumor such as melanoma, head and neck, liver or kidney cancer.

CDR3 nucleotides: TGCGCCAGCAGCCAAGAGCCCCCCTGGTCCAGCGGGAGATGGTTAGAAGAGACCCAGTACTTC. It codes for CASSQEPPWSSGRWLEETQYF. The J gene is TRBJ2-5, the V gene TRBV4-1; TRBD2 matches 8 bases. This CDR3 is 21 amino acids long. The V gene end was trimmed by 0 bases and the J gene end by 3 bases; junction bases not matched to a gene: 21. Per the germline V gene, CDR1 is MGHRA and CDR2 is YSYEKL.

The V gene is TRBV7-2, the J gene TRBJ2-7; a possible D gene is TRBD1 (6 bases). Trimming took off 6 bases at V and 6 bases at J, with 18 bases between the two ends. Germline V gives CDR1 SGHTA, CDR2 FQGNSA. The CDR3 contains 14 residues. Here the CDR3 DNA reads TGTGCCAGCAGTCTCCAGCGGACAGTTCTCGAGCAGTACTTC. Its translation: CASSLQRTVLEQYF.

The count of this clone is one. V usage is TRBV27 and J usage is TRBJ1-1; 7 bases are shared with TRBD1. The junction had 8 bases not matched to a gene; V was cut back by 3 bases and J by 1 base. Germline values: CDR1 MNHEY, CDR2 SMNVEV (reference sequence). This CDR3 spans 16 amino acids. Here the CDR3 DNA reads TGTGCCAGCAGTTTGGGATGGACAGGTGGGAACACTGAAGCTTTCTTT. Its translation is CASSLGWTGGNTEAFF.

The rearrangement joins TRBV6-1 to TRBJ2-7; D is tentatively TRBD1 or TRBD2 (5 bases each). CDR1 MNHNS and CDR2 SASEGT come from the germline V gene. Between the trimmed V and J ends, which lost 10 bases and 1 base, there was a span of 14 bases. This CDR3 comprises 13 residues. CDR3 loop: CATFPGRSYEQYF. As DNA, the CDR3 is TGTGCCACCTTTCCGGGACGGTCCTACGAGCAGTACTTC.

The V and J genes are TRBV11-2 and TRBJ2-5; D is unclear. The CDR3 consists of 13 residues. CDR1 is SGHAT and CDR2 is FQNNGV in the germline V gene. V lost 3 bases and J lost 2, with 7 bases in between. The DNA of the CDR3 is TGTGCCAGCAGCTTTGTCAGGCAAGAGACCCAGTACTTC. Residues: CASSFVRQETQYF.